The clone carrying this T cell receptor beta chain has a count of ten or more. The antigen remains unidentified. If no ophthalmopathy progression occurred within 18 months, Graves' hyperthyroidism was stable. 9.5 to 10 ml fresh peripheral blood yielded the PBMCs. This specimen comes from a study of T cells in Graves' hyperthyroidism and ophthalmopathy. Turning to the study itself: Once the initial diagnosis was made, peripheral blood was obtained before any treatment.

Findings and caveats of the study: Ophthalmopathy cases were set apart from stable hyperthyroidism by a 13 V-J model.

The CDR3 regions of TCR beta were amplified from RNA transcripts. The HTBI primer set served for first-round RT-PCR of the TCR CDR3. TCRdb reprocessed the multiplex PCR reads with MiXCR, giving one entry per CDR3 protein. The data show around 440,000 distinct CDR3 sequences, with more than 15% seen just once and 7.5% to 8% held by the top ten. Sequencing was carried out using blood. The receptor was derived from a woman in her late teens or twenties with Graves' hyperthyroidism.

For the CDR3, the DNA is TGTGCCATCAGAACTCAGAGGACTCCCGGGGCCTACGAGCAGTACTTC. Its protein product is CAIRTQRTPGAYEQYF. This chain joins TRBV10-3 and TRBJ2-7; D may be TRBD2 (5 bases). The CDR3 sequence is 16 residues long. Per the germline V gene, CDR1 is ENHRY and CDR2 is SYGVKD. Trimming shortened V by 6 bases and J by 2 bases, and 20 bases separated the two germline ends.